This T cell receptor beta chain derives from a study of post-analysis software for immune sequencing data. Study conclusions and caveats: Relative to controls, patients with multiple sclerosis showed significantly lower normalized Chao1 diversity. Four or five TRBV segments (TRBV5-6, TRBV5-1 and TRBV20-1 among them) occurred more frequently in patients than in controls.

TCR beta cDNA libraries included unique molecular identifiers. One entry per CDR3 protein results from TCRdb running MiXCR on the PCR reads. The sample shows 430,000 or so distinct CDR3 sequences, over 30% of them seen only once. This CDR3 contains 16 residues. Germline lookup yields CDR1 SGHRS and CDR2 YFSETQ. As regards this clonotype: The target antigen is unknown. Germline is not matched at one junction end, which may reflect a read error.

The gene calls are TRBV5-1 and TRBJ2-4; 8 nucleotides agree with TRBD2. Sample: blood. The clonotype was recovered from a girl aged 2-10 years with multiple sclerosis. CDR3 in amino acids: CATSLGGAVAKNIQYF. The DNA of the CDR3 is TGCGCCACCAGCCTCGGGGGGGCCGTGGCCAAAAACATTCAGTACTTC.